This passage covers 9 T cell receptor delta chains from one sample sequenced in a study of γδ T cells in repeated Plasmodium falciparum infection. Vgamma9/Vdelta2+ and Vdelta2-negative gammadelta T cells were flow-sorted from PBMC for bulk sequencing. TCRdb applied CATT to the multiplex PCR reads for clone calling. In the table there are tens of thousands of delta-chain clones, over 1.5% of which are singletons. The specimen was gamma-delta T cells from blood. The source of these receptors is a pool of human donors (malaria-infected and uninfected, not separated).

Ten or more counts support this clone. With only one base between it and a far larger clone, this is likely a read error. The rearrangement joins TRDV2 to TRDJ1, with TRDD3 matching 11 bases. Germline V gene lookup returns CDR1 GEAIGNYY and CDR2 EKD. This CDR3 has 16 residues. The chain's CDR3 is CACDTVGGYASDKPIF. DNA for the CDR3: TGTGCCTGTGACACCGTTGGGGGATACGCATCCGATAAACCCATCTTT.

The sample holds a few counts of this clone. TCRdb has a much larger clone's protein, which differs at residue 8 from the translation of this DNA, likely because of a read error; what is shown is the protein translated from the DNA. The chain recombines TRDV3 with TRDJ1; D ambiguous. CDR1 is TVYSNPD, CDR2 GDNSRS, per germline (reference sequence). CDR3 length: 16 residues. V dropped 0 bases and J dropped 3 bases, with 20 bases sitting between them. The CDR3 nucleotides read TGTGCCTTTAGTCTCTATTGGTCCCACGGTGCCGATAAACTCATCTTT. It codes for CAFSLYWSHGADKLIF.

The gene calls are TRDV1 and TRDJ1; D gene ambiguous. Germline matching of the DNA provided the J gene here, since TCRdb leaves it blank. Trimming removed 0 bases from V and 6 bases from J, with 26 bases in between. Germline CDR1 reads TSWWSYY; CDR2 reads QGS. The CDR3 consists of 19 residues. This CDR3 is CALGELGKWWASRDYKLIF. In nucleotides, the CDR3 is TGTGCTCTTGGGGAACTGGGAAAATGGTGGGCCTCCCGGGACTATAAACTCATCTTT.

In its sample, this clone was seen a few times. The protein in TCRdb stems from a much larger clone and differs at residue 9 from this DNA's translation, likely a read error; here the protein is translated from the DNA. The rearrangement uses TRDV1 and TRDJ2; possible D gene TRDD3, 6 bases. The CDR3 sequence is 20 residues long. Trimming shortened V by 3 bases and J by 7 bases, and 30 bases separated the two germline ends. Germline loops: CDR1 TSWWSYY, CDR2 QGS. CDR3 region: CALGEVTMAGDPGGGAQLFF. The CDR3 nucleotides read TGTGCTCTTGGGGAGGTCACTATGGCTGGGGATCCCGGTGGTGGAGCACAACTCTTCTTT.

This clone appeared many times. TCRdb has a much larger clone's protein, which differs at residue 13 from the translation of this DNA, likely because of a read error; what is shown is the protein translated from the DNA. CDR3 nucleotides: TGTGCCTGTGACACCCTAGCCCGGGGGGATAACACCAATAAACTCATCTTT. Protein: CACDTLARGDNTNKLIF. The chain links TRDV2 to TRDJ1; 8 nucleotides agree with TRDD3. This CDR3 comprises 17 residues. Looked up from germline, CDR1 is GEAIGNYY and CDR2 is EKD.

There are a few counts of this clone. The TCRdb protein, from a much larger clone, departs from this DNA's translation at residues 2 and 16, likely by read error; the protein shown derives from the DNA. The genes are TRDV1 and TRDJ1; TRDD3 aligns across 9 bases. The CDR3 spans 23 residues. CDR1 is TSWWSYY, CDR2 QGS, per germline. The CDR3 here is CSLGELISLPYNWGKSGVDKLIF. CDR3 nucleotides: TGTTCTCTTGGGGAACTAATATCCCTACCTTATAACTGGGGGAAAAGCGGTGTTGATAAACTCATCTTT.

As for this clone: A read error likely explains this, since a far larger clone differs by one base. The same CDR3 is also encoded by other DNA sequences in this sample. The rearrangement uses TRDV1 and TRDJ1; a weak D match, TRDD2 (6 bases). CDR1 is TSWWSYY and CDR2 is QGS in the germline V gene. Trimming removed 3 bases at V and 0 bases at J, with 29 bases between. This CDR3 is built from 21 residues. The CDR3 DNA reads TGTGCTCTTGGGGAGCGGGTTATCCTACGCCCCTCAGGGTTTTACACCGATAAACTCATCTTT. Protein sequence: CALGERVILRPSGFYTDKLIF.

This clone was observed a few times. TCRdb records a much larger clone's protein for this DNA, with a difference at residue 9 that likely arises from a read error; the protein given is the translation of the DNA. The chain carries TRDV3 and TRDJ1; TRDD3 agrees at 9 bases. The J gene, left out of TCRdb, was set here by checking the DNA against germline. The V and J ends lost 4 bases and 2 bases, in that order; junction bases with no gene match: 29. The CDR3 is 21 amino acids. Germline assignment: CDR1 TVYSNPD and CDR2 GDNSRS (reference sequence). The CDR3 loop reads CACKTLHDCFRGYARTDKLIF. The DNA of the CDR3 is TGTGCCTGCAAAACTCTTCACGATTGCTTTAGGGGATACGCACGGACCGATAAACTCATCTTT.

Notes on this clone: TCRdb's protein, taken from a much larger clone, differs from this DNA's translation at residue 16, likely owing to a read error; the protein displayed comes from the DNA. Here the CDR3 reads CAFRKVHQLGVLTRGRLIF. DNA for the CDR3: TGTGCCTTTAGGAAGGTCCACCAACTGGGGGTTCTCACGCGGGGGAGACTCATCTTT. The chain carries TRDV3 and TRDJ1; TRDD3 aligns across 8 bases. This CDR3 has 19 residues. The ends lost 0 bases at V and 10 bases at J; junction bases unmatched: 28. CDR1 is TVYSNPD, CDR2 GDNSRS, per germline (reference sequence).